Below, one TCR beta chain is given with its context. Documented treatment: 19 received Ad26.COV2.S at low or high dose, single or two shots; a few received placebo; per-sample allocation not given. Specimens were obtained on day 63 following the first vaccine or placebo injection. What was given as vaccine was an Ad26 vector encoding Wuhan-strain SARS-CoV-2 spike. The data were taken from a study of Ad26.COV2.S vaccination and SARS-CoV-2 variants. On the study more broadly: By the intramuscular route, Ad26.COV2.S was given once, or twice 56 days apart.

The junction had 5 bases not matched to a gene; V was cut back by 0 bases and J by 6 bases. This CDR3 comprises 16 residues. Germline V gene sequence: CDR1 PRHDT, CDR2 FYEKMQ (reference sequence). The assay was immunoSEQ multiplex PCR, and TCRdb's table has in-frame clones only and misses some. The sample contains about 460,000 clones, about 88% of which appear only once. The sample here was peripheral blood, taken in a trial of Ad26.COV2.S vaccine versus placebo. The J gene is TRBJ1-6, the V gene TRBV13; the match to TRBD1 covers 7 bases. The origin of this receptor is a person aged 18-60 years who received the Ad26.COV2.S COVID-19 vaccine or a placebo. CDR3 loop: CASSLGRRQGNSPLHF. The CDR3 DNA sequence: TGTGCCAGCAGCTTAGGCCGCCGACAGGGTAATTCACCCCTCCACTTT.